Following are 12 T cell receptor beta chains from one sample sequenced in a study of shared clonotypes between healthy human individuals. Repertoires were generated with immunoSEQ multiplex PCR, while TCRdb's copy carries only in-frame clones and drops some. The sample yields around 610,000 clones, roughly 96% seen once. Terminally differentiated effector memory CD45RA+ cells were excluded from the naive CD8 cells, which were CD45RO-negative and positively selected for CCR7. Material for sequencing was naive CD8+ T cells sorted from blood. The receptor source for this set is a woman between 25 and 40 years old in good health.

The CDR3: CASSQEESDGSYEQYF. The CDR3 DNA reads TGTGCCAGCAGCCAAGAGGAGTCCGATGGTTCCTACGAGCAGTACTTC. The V and J genes are TRBV4-2 and TRBJ2-5; D ambiguous. Matching the DNA end better, TRBJ2-7 makes the J call doubtful. Germline V CDR1 and CDR2: LGHNA, YNFKEQ. The length of the CDR3 is 16 residues.

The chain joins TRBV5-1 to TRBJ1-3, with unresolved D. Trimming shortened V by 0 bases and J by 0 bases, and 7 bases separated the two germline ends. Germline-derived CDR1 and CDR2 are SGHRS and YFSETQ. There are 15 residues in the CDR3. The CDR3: CASSLGRGSGNTIYF. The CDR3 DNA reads TGCGCCAGCAGCTTGGGACGGGGCTCTGGAAACACCATATATTTT.

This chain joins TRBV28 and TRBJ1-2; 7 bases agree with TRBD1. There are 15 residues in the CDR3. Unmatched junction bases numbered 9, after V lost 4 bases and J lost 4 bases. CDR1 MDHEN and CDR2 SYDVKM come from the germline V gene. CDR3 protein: CASSWKGAPPYGYTF. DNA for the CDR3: TGTGCCAGCAGTTGGAAGGGGGCACCACCCTATGGCTACACCTTC.

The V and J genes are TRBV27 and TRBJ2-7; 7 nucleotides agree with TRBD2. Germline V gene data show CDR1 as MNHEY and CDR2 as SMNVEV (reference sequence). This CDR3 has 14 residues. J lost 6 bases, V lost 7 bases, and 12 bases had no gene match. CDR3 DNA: TGTGCCAGCACCCCCCCGGGGGGAGACGGCGAGCAGTACTTC. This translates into CASTPPGGDGEQYF.

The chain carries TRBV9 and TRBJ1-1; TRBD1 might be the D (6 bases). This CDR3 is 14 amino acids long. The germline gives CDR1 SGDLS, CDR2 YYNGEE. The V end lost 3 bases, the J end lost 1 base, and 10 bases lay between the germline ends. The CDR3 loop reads CASSDQTGNTEAFF. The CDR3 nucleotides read TGTGCCAGCAGCGATCAGACAGGGAACACTGAAGCTTTCTTT.

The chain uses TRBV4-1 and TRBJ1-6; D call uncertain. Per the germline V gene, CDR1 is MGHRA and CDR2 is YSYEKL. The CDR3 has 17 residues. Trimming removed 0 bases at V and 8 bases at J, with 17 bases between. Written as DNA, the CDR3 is TGCGCCAGCAGCCAAGATCGACTCAGGCTGTCGGATTCACCCCTCCACTTT. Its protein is CASSQDRLRLSDSPLHF.

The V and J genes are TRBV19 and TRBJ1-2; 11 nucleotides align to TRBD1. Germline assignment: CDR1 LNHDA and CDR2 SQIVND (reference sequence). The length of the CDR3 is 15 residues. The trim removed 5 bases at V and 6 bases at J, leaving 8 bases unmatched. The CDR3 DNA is TGTGCCAGTAGTCCAGGGACAGGGGGAAGGGATGGCTACACCTTC. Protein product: CASSPGTGGRDGYTF.

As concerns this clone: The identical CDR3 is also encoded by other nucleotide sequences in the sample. CDR3 bases: TGTGCCAGCAGTCCCGGACTAGCGGGAGTTTACGAGCAGTACTTC. Its protein product is CASSPGLAGVYEQYF. This chain links TRBV27 with TRBJ2-7; 13 bases are a match to TRBD2. The CDR3 is made up of 15 amino acids. Germline V gene sequence: CDR1 MNHEY, CDR2 SMNVEV (reference sequence). With V trimmed by 5 bases and J by 4 bases, 5 bases remained unmatched.

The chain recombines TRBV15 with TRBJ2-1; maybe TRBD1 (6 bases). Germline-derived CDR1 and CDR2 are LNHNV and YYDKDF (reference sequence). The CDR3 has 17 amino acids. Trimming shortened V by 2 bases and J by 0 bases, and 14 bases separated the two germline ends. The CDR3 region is CATSRTWGQNSYNEQFF. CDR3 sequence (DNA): TGTGCCACCAGCAGAACCTGGGGACAAAACTCCTACAATGAGCAGTTCTTC.

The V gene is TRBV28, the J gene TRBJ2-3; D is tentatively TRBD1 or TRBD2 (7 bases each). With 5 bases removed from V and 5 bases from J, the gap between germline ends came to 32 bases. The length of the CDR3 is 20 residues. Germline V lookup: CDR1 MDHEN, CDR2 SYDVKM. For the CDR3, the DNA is TGTGCCAGCAGTCCAAATGACAGGGCTGAAACGCGGGAGTGGGGAGATACGCAGTATTTT. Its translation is CASSPNDRAETREWGDTQYF.

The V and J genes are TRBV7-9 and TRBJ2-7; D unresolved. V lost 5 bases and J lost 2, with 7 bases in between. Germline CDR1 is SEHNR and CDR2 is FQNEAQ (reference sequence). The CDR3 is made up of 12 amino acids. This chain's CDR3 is CASSVAAYEQYF. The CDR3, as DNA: TGTGCCAGCAGCGTGGCAGCCTACGAGCAGTACTTC.

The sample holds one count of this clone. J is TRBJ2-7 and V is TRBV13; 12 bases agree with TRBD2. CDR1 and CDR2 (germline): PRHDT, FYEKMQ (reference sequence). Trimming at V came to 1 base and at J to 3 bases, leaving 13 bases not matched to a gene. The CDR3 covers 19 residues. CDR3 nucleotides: TGTGCCAGCAGCTTAGTTTCTCTAGCGGGAGGGCGCGGGTTCTACGAGCAGTACTTC. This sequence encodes CASSLVSLAGGRGFYEQYF.